The 6 T cell receptor beta chains presented below share a single source sample, sequenced in a study of blood T cell repertoires in COVID-19. Sequencing used immunoSEQ multiplex PCR; TCRdb keeps in-frame clones, though not all of them. The table lists over 600,000 clones, around 90% of them singletons. Sequencing was done on a sample of peripheral blood. The receptors come from a young woman with acute or convalescent COVID-19.

The genes are TRBV6-5 and TRBJ1-1, with no clear D. CDR3 size: 16 residues. Germline V lookup: CDR1 MNHEY, CDR2 SVGAGI. The ends were cut back, 2 bases at V and 0 bases at J, with 13 bases in the middle. CDR3 region: CASSYSTARMNTEAFF. The CDR3 DNA reads TGTGCCAGCAGTTACAGTACAGCCCGAATGAACACTGAAGCTTTCTTT.

V is TRBV5-6 and J is TRBJ2-7, with 7 bases matching TRBD2. The CDR3 runs to 13 residues. Germline V gene lookup returns CDR1 SGHDT and CDR2 YYEEEE. Unmatched junction bases numbered 2, after V lost 2 bases and J lost 3 bases. Written as DNA, the CDR3 is TGTGCCAGCAGCTTAGGGAGGGACTACGAGCAGTACTTC. It encodes CASSLGRDYEQYF.

The chain uses TRBV30 and TRBJ2-5; 7 nucleotides agree with TRBD2. CDR3 length: 15 amino acids. V trimming: 0 bases; J trimming: 0 bases; junction bases outside the gene matches: 4. Germline CDR1 GTSNPN, CDR2 SVGIG (reference sequence). The CDR3 bases are TGTGCCTGGAGTGTATGGGGGGGGTACCAAGAGACCCAGTACTTC. Residues: CAWSVWGGYQETQYF.

Note on this clone: Other DNA sequences from this sample encode an identical CDR3 as well. The chain combines TRBV11-2 with TRBJ2-5; D is uncertain. Germline values: CDR1 SGHAT, CDR2 FQNNGV. CDR3 length: 11 amino acids. V was cut by 4 bases and J by 2 bases, with 2 bases left in between. CDR3: CASSSQETQYF. CDR3 DNA: TGTGCCAGCAGCTCGCAAGAGACCCAGTACTTC. Complete variable domain (other parts from reference TRBV11-2 and TRBJ2-5): EAGVAQSPRYKIIEKRQSVAFWCNPISGHATLYWYQQILGQGPKLLIQFQNNGVVDDSQLPKDRFSAERLKGVDSTLKIQPAKLEDSAVYLCASSSQETQYFGPGTRLLVL.

The chain has TRBV19 and TRBJ1-6, with TRBD1 matching over 10 bases. The CDR3 spans 19 residues. Trimming took 9 bases from V and 3 from J; bases not matched to a gene: 17. Germline CDR1 LNHDA, CDR2 SQIVND (reference sequence). This CDR3 is CASNGPGQGQGIYNSPLHF. The CDR3 nucleotides read TGTGCCAGCAACGGTCCGGGACAGGGGCAGGGAATCTATAATTCACCCCTCCACTTT.

The rearrangement links TRBV11-3 to TRBJ1-2; 7 bases match TRBD1. This CDR3 is built from 19 residues. J gave up 3 bases and V 5 bases, and 21 bases lay outside the gene matches. From germline, CDR1 is SGHNT and CDR2 YENEEA. The CDR3 coding sequence is TGTGCCAGCAGCCTCATGGTAGCCCGAAGGGACAGCCCATACTATGGCTACACCTTC. This translates into CASSLMVARRDSPYYGYTF.